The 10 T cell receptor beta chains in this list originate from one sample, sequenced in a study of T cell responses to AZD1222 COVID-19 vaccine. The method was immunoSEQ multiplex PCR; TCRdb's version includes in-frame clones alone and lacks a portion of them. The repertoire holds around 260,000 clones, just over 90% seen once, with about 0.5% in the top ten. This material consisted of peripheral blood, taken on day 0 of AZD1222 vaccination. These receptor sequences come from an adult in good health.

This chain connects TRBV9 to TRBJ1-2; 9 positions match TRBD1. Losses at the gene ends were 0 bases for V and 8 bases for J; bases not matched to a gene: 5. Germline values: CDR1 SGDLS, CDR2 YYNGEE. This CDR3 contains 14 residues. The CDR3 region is CASSVDRGLGGYTF. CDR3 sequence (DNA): TGTGCCAGCAGCGTAGACAGGGGGCTGGGCGGCTACACCTTC.

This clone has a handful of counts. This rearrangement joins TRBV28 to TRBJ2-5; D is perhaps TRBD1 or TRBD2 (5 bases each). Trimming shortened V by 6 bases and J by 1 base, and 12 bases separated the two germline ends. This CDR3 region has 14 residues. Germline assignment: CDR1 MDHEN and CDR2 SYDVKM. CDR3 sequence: CASRDGALQETQYF. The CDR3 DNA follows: TGTGCCAGCAGAGACGGGGCCCTCCAAGAGACCCAGTACTTC. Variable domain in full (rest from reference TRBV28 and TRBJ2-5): DVKVTQSSRYLVKRTGEKVFLECVQDMDHENMFWYRQDPGLGLRLIYFSYDVKMKEKGDIPEGYSVSREKKERFSLILESASTNQTSMYLCASRDGALQETQYFGPGTRLLVL.

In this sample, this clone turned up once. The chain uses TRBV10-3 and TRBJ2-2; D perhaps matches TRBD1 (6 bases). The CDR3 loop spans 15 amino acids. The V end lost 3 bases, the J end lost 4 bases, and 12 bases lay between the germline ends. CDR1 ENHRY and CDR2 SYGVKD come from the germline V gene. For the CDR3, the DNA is TGTGCCATCAGTGATACAGGGCGGAGCACCGGGGAGCTGTTTTTT. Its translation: CAISDTGRSTGELFF.

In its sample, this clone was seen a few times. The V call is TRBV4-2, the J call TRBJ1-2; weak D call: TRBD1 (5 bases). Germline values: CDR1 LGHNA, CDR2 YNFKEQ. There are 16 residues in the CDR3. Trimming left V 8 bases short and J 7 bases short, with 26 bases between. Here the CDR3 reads CASVPNARVLGSGYTF. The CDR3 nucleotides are TGTGCCAGCGTACCGAACGCCAGGGTCCTGGGTAGTGGCTACACCTTC.

CDR3 protein: CATSDALAGHPYNEQFF. The CDR3 DNA follows: TGTGCCACCAGTGACGCTTTAGCGGGGCATCCCTACAATGAGCAGTTCTTC. This chain links TRBV24-1 with TRBJ2-1, with 8 bases that match TRBD2. Germline CDR1 is KGHDR and CDR2 is SFDVKD. With V trimmed by 4 bases and J by 2 bases, 9 bases remained unmatched. The CDR3 is made up of 17 amino acids.

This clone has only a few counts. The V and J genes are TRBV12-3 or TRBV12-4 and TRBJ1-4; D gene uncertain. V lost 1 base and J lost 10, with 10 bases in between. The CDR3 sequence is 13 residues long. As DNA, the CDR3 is TGTGCCAGCAGTTTAGTGGTGGACGGAAAACTGTTTTTT. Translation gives CASSLVVDGKLFF.

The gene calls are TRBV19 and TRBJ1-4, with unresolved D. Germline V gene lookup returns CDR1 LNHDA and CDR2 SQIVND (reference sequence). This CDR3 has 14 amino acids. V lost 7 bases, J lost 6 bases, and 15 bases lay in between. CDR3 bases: TGTGCCAGTACAGGCCTTGGGGTGGATGAAAAACTGTTTTTT. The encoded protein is CASTGLGVDEKLFF.

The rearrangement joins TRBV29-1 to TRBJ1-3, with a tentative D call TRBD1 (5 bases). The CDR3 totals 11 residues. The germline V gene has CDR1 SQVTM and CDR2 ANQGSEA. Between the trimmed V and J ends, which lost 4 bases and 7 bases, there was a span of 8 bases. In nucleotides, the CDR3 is TGCAGCGTTGTCCGGGGGAACACCATATATTTT. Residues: CSVVRGNTIYF.

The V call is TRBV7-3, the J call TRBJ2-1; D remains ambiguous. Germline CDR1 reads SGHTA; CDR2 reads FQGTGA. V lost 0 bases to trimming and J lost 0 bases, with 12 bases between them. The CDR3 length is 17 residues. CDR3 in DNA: TGTGCCAGCAGCTTAACGGGTGGGATTAGCTCCTACAATGAGCAGTTCTTC. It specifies CASSLTGGISSYNEQFF. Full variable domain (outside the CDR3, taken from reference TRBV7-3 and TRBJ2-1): GAGVSQTPSNKVTEKGKYVELRCDPISGHTALYWYRQSLGQGPEFLIYFQGTGAADDSGLPNDRFFAVRPEGSVSTLKIQRTERGDSAVYLCASSLTGGISSYNEQFFGPGTRLTVL.

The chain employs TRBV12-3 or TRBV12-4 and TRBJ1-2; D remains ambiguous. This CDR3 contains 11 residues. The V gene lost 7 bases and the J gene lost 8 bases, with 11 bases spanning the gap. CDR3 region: CASTSAGGYTF. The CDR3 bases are TGTGCCAGCACTTCTGCAGGCGGCTACACCTTC.